The clone carrying this T cell receptor (beta chain) was seen a single time. CDR1 is MNHEY and CDR2 is SVGAGI in the germline V gene. This CDR3 is 14 amino acids long. Trimming removed 7 bases from V and 4 bases from J; junction bases left unmatched: 7. As processed by the authors: The authors estimated nucleated cell counts from reference gene primer amplification. Sequencing was performed with immunoSEQ multiplex PCR; in TCRdb, only in-frame clones are kept and a portion is missing. The DNA was the basis for D and trimming; V, J and clone size are from that table. The sample has about 60,000 clones, approximately 90% seen once; the top ten hold over 3%. The data were taken from a study of blood T cell repertoires in COVID-19. Turning to the study itself: Collection of acute and convalescent COVID-19 samples took place in the United States, Italy and Spain. The cDNA or gDNA used as material had been derived from T cells, B-cell-depleted T cells, or PBMCs.

The sample consisted of peripheral blood. This clonotype was sampled from a man aged 70 or older with acute or convalescent COVID-19. The chain joins TRBV6-5 to TRBJ1-3; 7 bases match TRBD1. CDR3 sequence: CASTGQARGNTIYF. The CDR3 bases are TGTGCCAGCACCGGACAGGCCCGCGGAAACACCATATATTTT.